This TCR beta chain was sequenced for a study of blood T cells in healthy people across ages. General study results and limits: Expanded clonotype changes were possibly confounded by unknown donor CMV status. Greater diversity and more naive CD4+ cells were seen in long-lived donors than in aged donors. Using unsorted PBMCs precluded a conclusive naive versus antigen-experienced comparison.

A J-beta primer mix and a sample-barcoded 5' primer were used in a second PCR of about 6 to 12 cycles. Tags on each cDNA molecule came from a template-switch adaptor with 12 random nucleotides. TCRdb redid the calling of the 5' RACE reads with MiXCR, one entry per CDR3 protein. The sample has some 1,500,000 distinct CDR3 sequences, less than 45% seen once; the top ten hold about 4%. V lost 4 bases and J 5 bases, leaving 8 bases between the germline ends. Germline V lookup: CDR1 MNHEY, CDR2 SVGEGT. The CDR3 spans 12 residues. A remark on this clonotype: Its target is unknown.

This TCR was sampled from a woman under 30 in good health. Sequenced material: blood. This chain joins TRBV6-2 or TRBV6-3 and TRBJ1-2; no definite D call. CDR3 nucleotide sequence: TGTGCCAGCAGTTCGCAGCGGTATGGCTACACCTTC. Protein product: CASSSQRYGYTF.